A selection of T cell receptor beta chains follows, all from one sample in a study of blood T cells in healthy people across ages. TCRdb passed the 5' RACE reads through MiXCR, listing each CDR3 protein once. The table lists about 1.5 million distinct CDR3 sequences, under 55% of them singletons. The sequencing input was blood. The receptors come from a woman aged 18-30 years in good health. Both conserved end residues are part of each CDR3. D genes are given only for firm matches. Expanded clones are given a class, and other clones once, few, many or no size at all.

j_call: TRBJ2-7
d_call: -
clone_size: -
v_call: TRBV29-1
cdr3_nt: TGCAGCGTTGAGTCGGCTAGGAGCTCCTACGAGCAGTACTTC
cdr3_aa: CSVESARSSYEQYF

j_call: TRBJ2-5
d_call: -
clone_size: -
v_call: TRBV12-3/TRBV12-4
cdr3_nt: TGTGCCAGCAGGAACGGGCGGGGACCAGAGACCCAGTACTTC
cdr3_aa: CASRNGRGPETQYF

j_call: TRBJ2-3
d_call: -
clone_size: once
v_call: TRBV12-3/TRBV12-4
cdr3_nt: TGTGCCAGCCCCCCTCTGGGGCAGGGTACAGATACGCAGTATTTT
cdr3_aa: CASPPLGQGTDTQYF

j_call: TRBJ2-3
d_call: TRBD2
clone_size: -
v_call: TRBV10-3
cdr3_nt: TGTGCCATCAGTGAGACTAGCGGGATAAATACGCAGTATTTT
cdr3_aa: CAISETSGINTQYF

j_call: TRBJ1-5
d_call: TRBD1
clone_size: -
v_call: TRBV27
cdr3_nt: TGTGCCAGCTCCGGACAGGGCCTCTATCAGCCCCAGCATTTT
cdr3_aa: CASSGQGLYQPQHF

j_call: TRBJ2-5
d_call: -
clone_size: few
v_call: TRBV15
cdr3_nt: TGTGCCACCAGCCCCCGACACGGGGACTTTGGTTCTAGCGAGACCCAGTACTTC
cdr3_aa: CATSPRHGDFGSSETQYF

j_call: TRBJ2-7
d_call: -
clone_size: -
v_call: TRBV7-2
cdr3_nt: TGTGCCAGCACCCGAGCGACCGAGCAGTACTTC
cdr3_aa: CASTRATEQYF

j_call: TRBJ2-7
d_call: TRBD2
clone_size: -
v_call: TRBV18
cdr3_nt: TGTGCCAGCTCGAAAGGGACTAGCGGGAGATGGCAGTACTTC
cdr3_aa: CASSKGTSGRWQYF

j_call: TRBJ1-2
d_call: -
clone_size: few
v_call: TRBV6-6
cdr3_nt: TGTGCCAGCAGTTACTCTGGGGGCAGTGGACTCTATGGCTACACCTTC
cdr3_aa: CASSYSGGSGLYGYTF

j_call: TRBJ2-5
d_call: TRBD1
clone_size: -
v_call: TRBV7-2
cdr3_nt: TGTGCCAGCAGCTGGACAGGGGTGAGCGAGACCCAGTACTTC
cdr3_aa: CASSWTGVSETQYF

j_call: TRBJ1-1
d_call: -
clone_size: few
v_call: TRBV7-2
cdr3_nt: TGTGCCAGCAGCTTAGCTATCGCTGAAGCTTTCTTT
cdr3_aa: CASSLAIAEAFF

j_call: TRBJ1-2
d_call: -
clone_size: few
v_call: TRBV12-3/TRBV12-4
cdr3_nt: TGTGCCAGCAGTTCCCCCAGCCCGAGGTTCGGGGACTATGGCTACACCTTC
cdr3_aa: CASSSPSPRFGDYGYTF

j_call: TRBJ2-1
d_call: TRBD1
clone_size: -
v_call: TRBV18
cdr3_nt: TGTGCCAGCTCACCCTCGAGACAGGGCAATGAGCAGTTCTTC
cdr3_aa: CASSPSRQGNEQFF

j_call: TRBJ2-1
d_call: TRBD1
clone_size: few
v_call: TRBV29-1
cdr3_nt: TGCAGCGTTGACAGGGGGCTAGGCCTCAATGAGCAGTTCTTC
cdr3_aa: CSVDRGLGLNEQFF

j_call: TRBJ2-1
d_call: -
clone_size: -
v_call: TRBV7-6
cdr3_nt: TGTGCCAGCAGCGAAAGGGACTCGTACTATGAGCAGTTCTTC
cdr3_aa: CASSERDSYYEQFF

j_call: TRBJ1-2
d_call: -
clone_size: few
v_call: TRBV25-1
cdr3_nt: TGTGCCAGCAGTGACTCATCCGGTATGGGCTACACCTTC
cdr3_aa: CASSDSSGMGYTF

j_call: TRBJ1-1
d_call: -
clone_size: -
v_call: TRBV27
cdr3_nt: TGTGCCAGCAGTTTATCAAGGCAGACTGAAGCTTTCTTT
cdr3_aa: CASSLSRQTEAFF

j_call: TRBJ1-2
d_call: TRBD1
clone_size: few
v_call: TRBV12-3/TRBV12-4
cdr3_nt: TGTGCCAGCAGAAAAGGACAGGGGAATAACTATGGCTACACCTTC
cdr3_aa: CASRKGQGNNYGYTF

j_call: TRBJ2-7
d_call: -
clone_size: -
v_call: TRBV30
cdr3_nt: TGTGCCTGGAGTATATCCCTCCGCGGCGAGCAGTACTTC
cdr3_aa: CAWSISLRGEQYF

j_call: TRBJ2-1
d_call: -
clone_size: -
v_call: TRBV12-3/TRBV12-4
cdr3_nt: TGTGCCAGCAGTACAGGGTTCACCTACGAGCAGTTCTTC
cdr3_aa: CASSTGFTYEQFF

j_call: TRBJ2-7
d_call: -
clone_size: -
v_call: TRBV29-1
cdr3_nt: TGCAGCGTTGAAGGCCGGCGACCCTACGAGCAGTACTTC
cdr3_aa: CSVEGRRPYEQYF

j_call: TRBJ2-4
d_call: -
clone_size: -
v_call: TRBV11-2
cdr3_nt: TGTGCCAGCAGCCCTACTCAATGGGCAGGGGTTGGGCTTATAGCCAAAAACATTCAGTACTTC
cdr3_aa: CASSPTQWAGVGLIAKNIQYF

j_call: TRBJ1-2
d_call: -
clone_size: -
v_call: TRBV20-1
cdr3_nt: TGCAGTGCTAGAGAGGTTCCAGGACTATATGGCTACACCTTC
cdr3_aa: CSAREVPGLYGYTF

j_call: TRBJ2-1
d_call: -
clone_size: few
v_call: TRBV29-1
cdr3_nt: TGCAGCGTTGAAGATCTCAGTGCAGCGTCCTACAATGAGCAGTTCTTC
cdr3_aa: CSVEDLSAASYNEQFF

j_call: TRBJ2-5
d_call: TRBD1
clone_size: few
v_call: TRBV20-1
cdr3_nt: TGCAGTGCTAGTACCCTGACAGGGGTGGCGGCGGAGACCCAGTACTTC
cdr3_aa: CSASTLTGVAAETQYF

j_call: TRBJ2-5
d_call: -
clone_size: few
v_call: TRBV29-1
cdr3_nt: TGCAGCGTTGAAGAGCTACGTACAGGGAACCTCCAAGAGACCCAGTACTTC
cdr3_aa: CSVEELRTGNLQETQYF

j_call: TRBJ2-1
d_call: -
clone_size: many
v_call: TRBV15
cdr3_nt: TGTGCCACCAGCAGAGTTTCTAGCGTTAGAGAGCAGTTCTTC
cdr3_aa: CATSRVSSVREQFF

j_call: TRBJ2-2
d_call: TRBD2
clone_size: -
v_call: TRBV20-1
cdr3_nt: TGCAGTGCTCCGGGACTAGCGGGAGTTGGCACCGGGGAGCTGTTTTTT
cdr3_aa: CSAPGLAGVGTGELFF

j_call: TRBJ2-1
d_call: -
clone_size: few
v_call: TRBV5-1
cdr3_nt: TGCGCCAGCTCCAAGGCAGATTACAATGAGCAGTTCTTC
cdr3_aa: CASSKADYNEQFF

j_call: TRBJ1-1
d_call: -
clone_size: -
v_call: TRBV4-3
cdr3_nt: TGCGCCAGCAGCCATGGACAGACGGGGTACACTGAAGCTTTCTTT
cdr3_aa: CASSHGQTGYTEAFF

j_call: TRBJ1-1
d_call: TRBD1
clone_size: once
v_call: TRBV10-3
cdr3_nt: TGTGCCATCAGAAACAGGGGCCCAAACACTGAAGCTTTCTTT
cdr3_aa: CAIRNRGPNTEAFF

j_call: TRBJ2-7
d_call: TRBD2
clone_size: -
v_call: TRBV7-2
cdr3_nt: TGTGCCAGCAGCCCCCCATGGGCGGGGGTTTTCTCCTACGAGCAGTACTTC
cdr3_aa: CASSPPWAGVFSYEQYF

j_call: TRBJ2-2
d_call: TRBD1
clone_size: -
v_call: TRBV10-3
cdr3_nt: TGTGCCATCAGCTTGACAGGGACACTGAACACCGGGGAGCTGTTTTTT
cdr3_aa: CAISLTGTLNTGELFF

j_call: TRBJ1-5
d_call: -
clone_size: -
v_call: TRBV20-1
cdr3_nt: TGCAGTGCTAGAGGAGGGAGCGGCAATCAGCCCCAGCATTTT
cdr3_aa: CSARGGSGNQPQHF

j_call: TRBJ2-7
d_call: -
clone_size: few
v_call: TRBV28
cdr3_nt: TGTGCCAGCAGTTTATCAGCAAAGGGCCTCTACGAGCAGTACTTC
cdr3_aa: CASSLSAKGLYEQYF

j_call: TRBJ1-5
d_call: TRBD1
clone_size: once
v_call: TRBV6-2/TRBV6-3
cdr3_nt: TGTGCCAGCAGTTACGAATGGACAGGGTTTCAGCCCCAGCATTTT
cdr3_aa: CASSYEWTGFQPQHF

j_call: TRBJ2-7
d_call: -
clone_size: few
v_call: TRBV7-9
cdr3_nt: TGTGCCAGCACAGGGACACTCTCCTACAATGAGCAGTACTTC
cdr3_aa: CASTGTLSYNEQYF

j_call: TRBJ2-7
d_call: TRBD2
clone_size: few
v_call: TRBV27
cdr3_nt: TGTGCCAGCAGTCTCGGACTAGCGGGACCGTTTTCCTACGAGCAGTACTTC
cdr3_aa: CASSLGLAGPFSYEQYF

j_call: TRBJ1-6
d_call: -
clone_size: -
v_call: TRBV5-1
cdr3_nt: TGCGCCAGCAGCTTGGAAGGGACTGGTTCACCCCTCCACTTT
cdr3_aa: CASSLEGTGSPLHF

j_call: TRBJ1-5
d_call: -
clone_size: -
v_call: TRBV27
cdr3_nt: TGTGCCACCGGGGTAAAGGGGAGCAATCAGCCCCAGCATTTT
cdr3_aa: CATGVKGSNQPQHF

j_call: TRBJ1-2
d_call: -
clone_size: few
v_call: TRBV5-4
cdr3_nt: TGTGCCAGCAGGGAGATGGGGGCCAATTATGGCTACACCTTC
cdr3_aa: CASREMGANYGYTF

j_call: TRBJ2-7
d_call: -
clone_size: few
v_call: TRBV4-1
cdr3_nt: TGCGCCAGCAGCCAATTAGTCGTCCCGGAATACAATGAGCAGTACTTC
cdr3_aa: CASSQLVVPEYNEQYF

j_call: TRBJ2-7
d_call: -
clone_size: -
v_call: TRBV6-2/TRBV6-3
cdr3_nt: TGTGCCAGCAGTTACTCCCAGGCGCCCTCCTACGAGCAGTACTTC
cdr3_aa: CASSYSQAPSYEQYF

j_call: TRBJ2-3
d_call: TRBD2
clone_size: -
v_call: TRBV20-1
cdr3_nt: TGCAGTGTTTCCGCCCGGGCTAGCGGGACTGATACGCAGTATTTT
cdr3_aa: CSVSARASGTDTQYF

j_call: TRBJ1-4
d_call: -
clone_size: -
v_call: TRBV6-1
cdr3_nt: TGTGCCAGCAGTGATTTGGGAGTGCAGCTGTTTTTT
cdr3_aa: CASSDLGVQLFF

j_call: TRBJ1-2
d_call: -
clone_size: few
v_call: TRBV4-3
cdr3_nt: TGCGCCAGCAGCCGGCAAATGGCCGGCGGATACTATGGCTACACCTTC
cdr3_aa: CASSRQMAGGYYGYTF

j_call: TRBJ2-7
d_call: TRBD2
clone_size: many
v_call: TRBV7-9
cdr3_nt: TGTGCCAGCAGCTTAGGGGGACTAGCTATCGAGCAGTACTTC
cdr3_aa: CASSLGGLAIEQYF

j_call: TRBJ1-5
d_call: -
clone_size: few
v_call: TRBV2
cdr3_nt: TGTGCCAGCAACGACCGATGGAATCAGCCCCAGCATTTT
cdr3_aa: CASNDRWNQPQHF

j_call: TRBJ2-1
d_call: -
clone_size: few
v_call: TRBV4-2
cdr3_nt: TGTGCCAGCAGCCTGGAGTTGAATGAGCAGTTCTTC
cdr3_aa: CASSLELNEQFF

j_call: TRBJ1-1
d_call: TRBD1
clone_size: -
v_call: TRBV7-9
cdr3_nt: TGTGCCAGCACTCCCGGACAGGGGGCGAGGGACACTGAAGCTTTCTTT
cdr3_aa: CASTPGQGARDTEAFF

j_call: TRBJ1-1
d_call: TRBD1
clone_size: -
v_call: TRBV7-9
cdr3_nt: TGTGCCAGCAGCTTATTAGGACAGGATGAAGCTTTCTTT
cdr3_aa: CASSLLGQDEAFF

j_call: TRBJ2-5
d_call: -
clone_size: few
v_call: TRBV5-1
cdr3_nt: TGCGCCAGCAGCTTGGGTGTTAGCGCGGAGACCCAGTACTTC
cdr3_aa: CASSLGVSAETQYF

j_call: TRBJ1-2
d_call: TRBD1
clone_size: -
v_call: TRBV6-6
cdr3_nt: TGTGCCAGCGAACTCCGGGACAGGGTGAGCTACACCTTC
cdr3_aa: CASELRDRVSYTF

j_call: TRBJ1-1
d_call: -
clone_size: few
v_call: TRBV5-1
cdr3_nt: TGCGCCAGCAGCTTGGAAGGCCGGTCGGGCGCAGAAGCTTTCTTT
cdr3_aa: CASSLEGRSGAEAFF